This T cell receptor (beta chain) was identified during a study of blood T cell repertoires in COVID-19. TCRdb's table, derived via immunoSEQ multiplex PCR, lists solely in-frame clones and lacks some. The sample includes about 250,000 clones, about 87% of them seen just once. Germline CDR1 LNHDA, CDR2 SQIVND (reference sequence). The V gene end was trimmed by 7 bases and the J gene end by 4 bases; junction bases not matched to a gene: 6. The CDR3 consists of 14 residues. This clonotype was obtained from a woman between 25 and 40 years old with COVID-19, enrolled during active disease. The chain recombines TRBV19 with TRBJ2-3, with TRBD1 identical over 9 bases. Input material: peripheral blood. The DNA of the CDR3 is TGTGCCAGTACCGATACAGGGGGCCCAGATACGCAGTATTTT. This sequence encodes CASTDTGGPDTQYF.